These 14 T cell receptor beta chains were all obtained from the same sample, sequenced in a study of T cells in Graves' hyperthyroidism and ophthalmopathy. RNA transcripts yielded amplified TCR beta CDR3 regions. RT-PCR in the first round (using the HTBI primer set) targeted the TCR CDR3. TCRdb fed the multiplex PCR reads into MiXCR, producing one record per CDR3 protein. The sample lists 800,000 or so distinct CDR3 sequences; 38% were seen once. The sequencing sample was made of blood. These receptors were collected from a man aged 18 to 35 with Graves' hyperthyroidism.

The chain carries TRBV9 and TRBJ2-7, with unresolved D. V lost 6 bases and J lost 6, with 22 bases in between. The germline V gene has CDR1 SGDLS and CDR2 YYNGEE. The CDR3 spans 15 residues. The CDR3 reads CASNFLAQSLSEQYF. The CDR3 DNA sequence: TGTGCCAGCAACTTCCTGGCTCAATCCCTCTCCGAGCAGTACTTC.

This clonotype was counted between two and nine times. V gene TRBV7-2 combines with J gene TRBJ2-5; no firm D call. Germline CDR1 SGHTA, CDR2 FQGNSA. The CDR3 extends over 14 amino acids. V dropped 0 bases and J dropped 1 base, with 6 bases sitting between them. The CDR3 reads CASSLASSQETQYF. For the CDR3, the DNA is TGTGCCAGCAGCTTAGCCTCCAGCCAAGAGACCCAGTACTTC.

The CDR3 nucleotides are TGTGCCAGCAGTCGCCCAAAGTCCGAGCAGTACTTC. It encodes CASSRPKSEQYF. The chain joins TRBV25-1 to TRBJ2-7, with D unclear. The length of the CDR3 is 12 residues. V was trimmed by 5 bases and J by 6 bases, leaving 11 bases between them. CDR1 is MGHDK and CDR2 is SYGVNS in the germline V gene.

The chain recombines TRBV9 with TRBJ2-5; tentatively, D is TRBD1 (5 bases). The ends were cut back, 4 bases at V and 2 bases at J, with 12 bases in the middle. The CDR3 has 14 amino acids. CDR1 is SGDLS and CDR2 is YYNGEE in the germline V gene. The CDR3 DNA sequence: TGTGCCAGCAGCCTCGGACATATACAAGAGACCCAGTACTTC. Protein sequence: CASSLGHIQETQYF.

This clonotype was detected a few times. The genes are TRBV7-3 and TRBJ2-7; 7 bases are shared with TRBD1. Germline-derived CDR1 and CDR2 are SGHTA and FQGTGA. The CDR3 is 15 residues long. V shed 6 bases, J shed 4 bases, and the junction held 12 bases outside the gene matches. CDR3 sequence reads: CASSTSGTELYEQYF. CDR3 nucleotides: TGTGCCAGCAGTACATCTGGGACAGAATTATACGAGCAGTACTTC.

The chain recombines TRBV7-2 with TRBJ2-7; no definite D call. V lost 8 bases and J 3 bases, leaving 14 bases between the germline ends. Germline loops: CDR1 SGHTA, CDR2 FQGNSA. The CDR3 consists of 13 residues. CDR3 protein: CASSQDPLYEQYF. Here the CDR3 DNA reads TGTGCCAGCTCTCAGGACCCTCTCTACGAGCAGTACTTC.

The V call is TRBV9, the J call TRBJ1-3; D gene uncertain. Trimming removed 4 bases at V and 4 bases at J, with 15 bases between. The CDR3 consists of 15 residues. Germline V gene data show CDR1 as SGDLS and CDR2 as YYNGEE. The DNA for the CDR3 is TGTGCCAGCAGCCCTCCCCGGGAACCAGGAAACACCATATATTTT. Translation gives CASSPPREPGNTIYF. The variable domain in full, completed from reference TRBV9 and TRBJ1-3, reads DSGVTQTPKHLITATGQRVTLRCSPRSGDLSVYWYQQSLDQGLQFLIQYYNGEERAKGNILERFSAQQFPDLHSELNLSSLELGDSALYFCASSPPREPGNTIYFGEGSWLTVV.

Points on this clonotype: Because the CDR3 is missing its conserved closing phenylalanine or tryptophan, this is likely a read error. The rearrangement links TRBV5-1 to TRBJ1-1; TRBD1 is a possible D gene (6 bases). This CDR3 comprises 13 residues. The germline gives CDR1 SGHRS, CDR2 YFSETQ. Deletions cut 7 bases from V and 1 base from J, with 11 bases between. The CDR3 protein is CASRTATNTEAFL. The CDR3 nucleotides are TGCGCCAGCCGGACAGCTACGAACACTGAAGCTTTCCTT.

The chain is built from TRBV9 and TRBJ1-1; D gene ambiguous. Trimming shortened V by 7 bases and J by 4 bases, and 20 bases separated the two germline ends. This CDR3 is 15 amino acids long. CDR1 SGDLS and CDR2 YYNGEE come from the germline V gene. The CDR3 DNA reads TGTGCCAGCTCCAAGCATCACCTGGGAGGCACTGAAGCTTTCTTT. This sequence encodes CASSKHHLGGTEAFF.

The CDR3, as DNA: TGTGCCAGCAGACTCGGACAGCGGAACACTGAAGCTTTCTTT. Protein product: CASRLGQRNTEAFF. The chain combines TRBV6-5 with TRBJ1-1; D perhaps matches TRBD1 (6 bases). The CDR3 is made up of 14 amino acids. V lost 6 bases to trimming and J lost 1 base, with 12 bases between them. Germline CDR1 reads MNHEY; CDR2 reads SVGAGI.

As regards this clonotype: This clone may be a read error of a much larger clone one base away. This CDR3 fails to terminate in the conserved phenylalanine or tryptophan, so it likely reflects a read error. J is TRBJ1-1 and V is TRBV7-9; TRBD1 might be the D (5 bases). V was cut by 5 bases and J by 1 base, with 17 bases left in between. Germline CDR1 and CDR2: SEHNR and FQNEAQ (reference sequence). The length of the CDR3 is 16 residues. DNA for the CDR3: TGTGCCAGCAGCGAAACGCGACCTACAGGGAACACTGAAGCTTTCCTT. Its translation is CASSETRPTGNTEAFL.

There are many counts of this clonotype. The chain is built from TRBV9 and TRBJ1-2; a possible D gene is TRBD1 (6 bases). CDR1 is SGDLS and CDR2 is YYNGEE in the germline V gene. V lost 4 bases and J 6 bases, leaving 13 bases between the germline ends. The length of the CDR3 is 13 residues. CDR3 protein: CASSPRQVDGYTF. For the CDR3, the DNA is TGTGCCAGCAGCCCAAGACAGGTTGATGGCTACACCTTC.

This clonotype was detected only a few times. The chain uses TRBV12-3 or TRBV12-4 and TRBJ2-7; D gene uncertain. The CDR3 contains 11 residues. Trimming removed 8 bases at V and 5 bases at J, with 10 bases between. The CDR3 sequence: CASSNSHEQYF. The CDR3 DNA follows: TGTGCCAGCTCAAATAGCCACGAGCAGTACTTC.

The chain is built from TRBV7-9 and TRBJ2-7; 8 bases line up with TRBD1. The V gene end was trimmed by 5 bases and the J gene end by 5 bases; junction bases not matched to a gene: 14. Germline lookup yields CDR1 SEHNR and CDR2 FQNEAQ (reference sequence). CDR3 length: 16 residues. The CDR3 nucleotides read TGTGCCAGCAGCAGTAATCTTGACAGGGGTGGCGACGAGCAGTACTTC. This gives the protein CASSSNLDRGGDEQYF.